The 18 T cell receptor beta chains below come from one sample, sequenced in a study of T cell clonality in common variable immunodeficiency. Findings of the study overall: Reportedly, TCR beta sequences from common variable immunodeficiency showed fewer deletions and N-nucleotide insertions.

Clones were sequenced by immunoSEQ multiplex PCR, and TCRdb holds only the in-frame ones, with some missing. The sample presents roughly 34,000 clones, none singletons. Their target antigens are unknown. Material for sequencing was peripheral blood mononuclear cells. Receptors originate from a human donor with common variable immunodeficiency.

This clone was counted at least ten times. The CDR3 extends 3 residues past the end of the read, so its final part is completed from the germline J gene. The V call is TRBV10-3, the J call TRBJ2-1, with 11 positions matching TRBD2. The V and J ends lost 4 bases and 4 bases, in that order; junction bases with no gene match: 6. CDR3 length: 16 residues. Germline V gene lookup returns CDR1 ENHRY and CDR2 SYGVKD. The CDR3 loop reads CAISGTSGFSYNEQFF. CDR3 DNA, as far as it was read: TGTGCCATCAGTGGGACTAGCGGGTTCTCTTACAATGAG.

Turning to this clone: From the germline J gene comes the end of the CDR3, since the read stops 3 residues before it. The chain employs TRBV6-2 or TRBV6-3 and TRBJ2-2; 9 bases are a match to TRBD2. Germline loops: CDR1 MNHEY, CDR2 SVGEGT. The ends lost 0 bases at V and 8 bases at J; junction bases unmatched: 10. The CDR3 has 17 amino acids. The CDR3 loop is CASSYSFSSGSSGELFF. Incomplete CDR3 DNA: TGTGCCAGCAGTTACTCGTTCAGTAGCGGGAGTTCGGGGGAG.

Remarks on this clone: The read gets to within 3 residues of the CDR3 end, and the germline J gene fills in the rest. The chain couples TRBV30 to TRBJ2-2, with D tentatively TRBD2 (5 bases). CDR1 is GTSNPN, CDR2 SVGIG, per germline (reference sequence). V was cut by 2 bases and J by 5 bases, with 6 bases left in between. The CDR3 spans 12 residues. The CDR3 region is CAWSTRTGELFF. The part of the CDR3 DNA that was read is TGTGCCTGGAGTACTAGAACCGGGGAG.

For this clone: The CDR3 extends 3 residues past the end of the read, so its final part is completed from the germline J gene. The gene calls are TRBV7-3 and TRBJ2-2; D ambiguous. This CDR3 contains 17 residues. Germline CDR1 reads SGHTA; CDR2 reads FQGTGA. Deletions cut 5 bases from V and 7 bases from J, with 23 bases between. Partial CDR3 DNA: TGTGCCAGCAGCCCGACCCGGGTCCCTGCTGGCCGCGGGGAG. Its translation: CASSPTRVPAGRGE. The whole CDR3 protein is CASSPTRVPAGRGELFF.

A note on this clone: Sequencing ends 3 residues short of the CDR3 end; the germline J gene provides the rest. The V gene is TRBV7-8, the J gene TRBJ1-5, with a possible D match to TRBD1 (6 bases). V shed 6 bases and J shed 5 bases, with 14 bases lying between them. CDR3 length: 14 residues. Germline CDR1 is SGHVS and CDR2 is FQNEAQ. CDR3 region: CASSNLGGDQPQHF. The covered CDR3 bases are TGTGCCAGCAGTAATTTAGGGGGGGATCAGCCC.

This clone was picked up many times. The CDR3 end falls 3 residues outside the read, so it is completed with the germline J gene. The chain joins TRBV7-8 to TRBJ1-3; D is possibly TRBD1 (6 bases). Per germline, CDR1 SGHVS and CDR2 FQNEAQ. Between the trimmed V and J ends, which lost 6 bases and 3 bases, there was a span of 12 bases. The CDR3 runs 14 residues. The CDR3 DNA, read in part, is TGTGCCAGCAGTCTACAGGGAATTGGAAACACC. As protein: CASSLQGIGNT. The CDR3 reads in full as CASSLQGIGNTIYF.

This clone was counted ten times or more. A much larger clone sits a single nucleotide away, making a read error possible. The observed sequence ends 3 residues before the CDR3 terminus, with the missing tail filled in from the germline J gene. The genes are TRBV5-1 and TRBJ1-6; no clear D gene. The CDR3 sequence is 17 residues long. Trimming left V 2 bases short and J 1 base short, with 13 bases between. The germline V gene encodes CDR1 SGHRS and CDR2 YFSETQ. CDR3 bases read: TGCGCCAGCAGCTTATCATCTTGGGCGTCCTATAATTCACCC. This gives the protein CASSLSSWASYNSP. The complete CDR3 sequence is CASSLSSWASYNSPLHF.

Worth noting for this clone: Read data end 3 residues before the CDR3 end; the end is taken from the germline J gene. V is TRBV19 and J is TRBJ2-7; TRBD1 might be the D (5 bases). CDR1 LNHDA and CDR2 SQIVND come from the germline V gene (reference sequence). The germline V and J ends were trimmed by 3 bases and 3 bases, with 12 bases remaining between them. The CDR3 is made up of 14 amino acids. CDR3 residues: CASSIETVSYEQYF. The sequenced part of the CDR3 DNA is TGTGCCAGTAGTATTGAGACAGTAAGCTACGAG.

This clone was seen a few times. The read ends 3 residues early relative to the CDR3; the germline J gene fills the gap. The rearrangement links TRBV11-2 to TRBJ1-2, with 7 bases that match TRBD1. The CDR3 runs to 13 residues. The V and J ends lost 7 bases and 4 bases, in that order; junction bases with no gene match: 6. Per the germline V gene, CDR1 is SGHAT and CDR2 is FQNNGV. Incomplete CDR3 DNA: TGTGCCAGCAAACCCGGGACAGCCTATGGC. Protein product: CASKPGTAYG. The full CDR3 protein is CASKPGTAYGYTF. Combining the CDR3 with reference TRBV11-2 and TRBJ1-2 gives the whole variable domain EAGVAQSPRYKIIEKRQSVAFWCNPISGHATLYWYQQILGQGPKLLIQFQNNGVVDDSQLPKDRFSAERLKGVDSTLKIQPAKLEDSAVYLCASKPGTAYGYTFGSGTRLTVV.

This clone occurred a few times. The read finishes 3 residues shy of the CDR3 end, and the germline J gene is used to complete it. The chain recombines TRBV7-2 with TRBJ2-1; a weak D match, TRBD1 (6 bases). The CDR3 has 14 amino acids. V was clipped by 4 bases and J by 4 bases, with 11 bases between them. CDR1 and CDR2 from the germline V gene are SGHTA and FQGNSA. CDR3 loop: CASSSWTDYNEQFF. CDR3 DNA (partial): TGTGCCAGCAGCTCCTGGACAGATTACAATGAG.

This clone was seen at least ten times. The observed sequence ends 3 residues before the CDR3 terminus, with the missing tail filled in from the germline J gene. The rearrangement links TRBV30 to TRBJ2-7; 8 nucleotides align to TRBD2. CDR3 length: 18 residues. Germline CDR1 is GTSNPN and CDR2 is SVGIG (reference sequence). The V gene end was trimmed by 3 bases and the J gene end by 1 base; junction bases not matched to a gene: 17. The CDR3 region is CAWRPRGTRREGSYEQYF. CDR3 DNA, as far as it was read: TGTGCCTGGAGGCCCCGCGGGACACGCCGGGAGGGGTCCTACGAG.

This clone was counted at least ten times. The read falls 3 residues short of the CDR3 end, and the missing part is taken from the germline J gene. The V call is TRBV9, the J call TRBJ2-6; D not resolved. The V end was cut by 4 bases, the J end by 2 bases, with 13 bases between. The germline V gene encodes CDR1 SGDLS and CDR2 YYNGEE. The CDR3 has 16 residues. The sequenced CDR3 bases are TGTGCCAGCAGCCCCCCCCTCTACGCTGGGGCCAACGTC. It codes for CASSPPLYAGANV. The entire CDR3 reads CASSPPLYAGANVLTF.

Partial CDR3 DNA: TGTGCCAGCAGCTTAGCGTCGCGGGAACACGAG. As protein: CASSLASREHE. The entire CDR3 sequence reads CASSLASREHEQYF. The chain carries TRBV11-2 and TRBJ2-7; tentative D call: TRBD2 (6 bases). The read ends 3 residues shy of where the CDR3 ends; the end is completed using the germline J gene. Germline V gene data show CDR1 as SGHAT and CDR2 as FQNNGV. This CDR3 spans 14 amino acids. The V end lost 1 base, the J end lost 5 bases, and 12 bases lay between the germline ends.

This clone was found many times. The read falls 3 residues short of the CDR3 end, and the missing part is taken from the germline J gene. The chain recombines TRBV28 with TRBJ2-3; D is ambiguous. Trimming shortened V by 6 bases and J by 0 bases, and 7 bases separated the two germline ends. Looked up from germline, CDR1 is MDHEN and CDR2 is SYDVKM. There are 13 residues in the CDR3. The CDR3 here is CASSALSTDTQYF. CDR3 bases read: TGTGCCAGCAGCGCACTAAGCACAGATACG.

This clone was counted between two and nine times. The CDR3 goes on 3 residues after the read ends, and that part is filled in from the germline J gene. The chain links TRBV5-1 to TRBJ2-7; D may be TRBD1 (6 bases). This CDR3 region has 15 residues. Trimming shortened V by 1 base and J by 4 bases, and 15 bases separated the two germline ends. Germline CDR1 reads SGHRS; CDR2 reads YFSETQ. CDR3 residues: CASSLSPQGTYEQYF. The CDR3 DNA, read in part, is TGCGCCAGCAGCTTGTCCCCACAGGGCACGTACGAG.

This clone was counted ten times or more. The read falls 3 residues short of the CDR3 end, and the missing part is taken from the germline J gene. The chain is built from TRBV24-1 and TRBJ2-7; 7 nucleotides line up with TRBD1. The CDR3 loop spans 14 amino acids. J was trimmed by 0 bases and V by 10 bases; bases with no gene match: 8. Germline V CDR1 and CDR2: KGHDR, SFDVKD. The covered CDR3 bases are TGTGCCACAATGGACAGGATGAGCTCCTACGAG. Protein sequence: CATMDRMSSYE. The whole CDR3 reads CATMDRMSSYEQYF.

With respect to this clone: The read falls 3 residues short of the CDR3 end, and the missing part is taken from the germline J gene. V usage is TRBV18 and J usage is TRBJ2-2; TRBD2 might be the D (6 bases). V lost 2 bases, J lost 1 base, and 14 bases lay in between. Germline V gene data show CDR1 as KGHSH and CDR2 as LQKENI. This CDR3 spans 17 amino acids. The CDR3 sequence: CASSPGLPGVNTGELFF. CDR3 bases read: TGTGCCAGCTCACCAGGGTTGCCGGGGGTGAACACCGGGGAG.

This clone was observed a handful of times. The CDR3 extends 3 residues past the end of the read, so its final part is completed from the germline J gene. The V call is TRBV5-8, the J call TRBJ2-1; TRBD1 aligns across 7 bases. The CDR3 spans 14 residues. Germline V CDR1 and CDR2: SGHTS, YDEGEE. After removal of 4 bases from V and 9 bases from J, the junction contained 10 bases not matched to a gene. The CDR3 reads CASSRWTGRSEQFF. Incomplete CDR3 DNA: TGTGCCAGCAGCCGTTGGACAGGAAGAAGTGAG.